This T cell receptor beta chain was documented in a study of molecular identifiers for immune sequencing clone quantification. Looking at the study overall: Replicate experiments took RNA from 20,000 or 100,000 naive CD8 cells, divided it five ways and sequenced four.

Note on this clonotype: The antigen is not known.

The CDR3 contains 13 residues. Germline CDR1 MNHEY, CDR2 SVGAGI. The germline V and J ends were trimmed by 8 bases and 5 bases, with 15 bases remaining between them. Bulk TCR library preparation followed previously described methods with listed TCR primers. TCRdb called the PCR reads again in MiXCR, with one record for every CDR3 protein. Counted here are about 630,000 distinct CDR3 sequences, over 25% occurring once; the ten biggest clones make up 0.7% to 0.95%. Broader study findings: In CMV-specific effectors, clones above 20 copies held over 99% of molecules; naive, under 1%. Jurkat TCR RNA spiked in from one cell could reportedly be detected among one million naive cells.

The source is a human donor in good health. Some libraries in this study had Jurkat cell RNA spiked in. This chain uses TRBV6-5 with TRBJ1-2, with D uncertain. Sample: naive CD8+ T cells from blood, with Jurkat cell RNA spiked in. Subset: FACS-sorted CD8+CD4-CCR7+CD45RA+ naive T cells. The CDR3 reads CASAPAAAYGYTF. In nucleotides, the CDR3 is TGTGCCAGCGCCCCTGCCGCAGCATATGGCTACACCTTC.